The clone carrying this T cell receptor (beta chain) appeared many times. The target antigen is unknown. Unique molecular identifiers were incorporated when the TCRbeta library was constructed. One entry per CDR3 protein results from TCRdb running MiXCR on the PCR reads. This sample has fewer than 250,000 distinct CDR3 sequences, with around 7.5% found just once. These data originate in a study of T-cell reconstitution after alpha-beta-depleted transplantation in children. General observations from the study: T-cell counts and diversity at one year post-transplant came mainly from newly produced T cells.

Between the trimmed V and J ends, which lost 0 bases and 0 bases, there was a span of 15 bases. Looked up from germline, CDR1 is SGHRS and CDR2 is YFSETQ. CDR3 length: 17 amino acids. The chain has TRBV5-1 and TRBJ1-1; possible D gene TRBD1, 6 bases. The receptor's source is a male patient between 10 and 17 years old who had a stem cell transplant for acute lymphoblastic leukemia, so the T cells may come from the graft donor. The source material was PBMCs, mostly from graft donor cells, sampled 180 days after TCRalphabeta/CD19-depleted stem cell transplant. The CDR3 spells CASSLDTSQGMNTEAFF. In DNA, the CDR3 is TGCGCCAGCAGCTTGGATACCTCCCAGGGGATGAACACTGAAGCTTTCTTT.